The 10 T cell receptor beta chains given below trace back to one sample, sequenced in a study of shared clonotypes between healthy human individuals. Only CD45RO-negative cells positively selected for CCR7 counted as naive CD8 cells, so terminally differentiated effector memory CD45RA+ cells were excluded. Repertoires were generated with immunoSEQ multiplex PCR, while TCRdb's copy carries only in-frame clones and drops some. The table shows about 750,000 clones, with around 93% occurring only once. Input material: naive CD8+ T cells sorted from blood. Receptors originate from a man aged 25 to 45 in good health.

This chain joins TRBV2 and TRBJ1-4, with D unclear. There are 12 residues in the CDR3. Trimming pared 3 bases from V and 8 bases from J, leaving 7 bases between. The V gene's germline CDR1 is SNHLY and CDR2 FYNNEI. The CDR3 is CASSEDGEKLFF. The CDR3 nucleotides are TGTGCCAGCAGTGAGGATGGCGAAAAACTGTTTTTT. The full variable domain, with the rest looked up from reference TRBV2 and TRBJ1-4, is EPEVTQTPSHQVTQMGQEVILRCVPISNHLYFYWYRQILGQKVEFLVSFYNNEISEKSEIFDDQFSVERPDGSNFTLKIRSTKLEDSAMYFCASSEDGEKLFFGSGTQLSVL.

The J gene is TRBJ1-1, the V gene TRBV7-2; unclear D gene. The germline CDR1 and CDR2 sequences are SGHTA and FQGNSA. CDR3 length: 12 residues. V was cut by 6 bases and J by 0 bases, with 5 bases left in between. The chain's CDR3 is CASSYLNTEAFF. CDR3 sequence (DNA): TGTGCCAGCAGTTATCTGAACACTGAAGCTTTCTTT.

The chain links TRBV28 to TRBJ2-3; 8 bases are a match to TRBD2. This CDR3 region has 15 residues. Germline V gives CDR1 MDHEN, CDR2 SYDVKM. V gave up 5 bases and J gave up 6 bases; unmatched junction bases: 10. The CDR3, as DNA: TGTGCCAGCAGTCGGGGACTAGTTTCGGTGGATACGCAGTATTTT. This encodes CASSRGLVSVDTQYF. The whole variable domain, remainder taken from reference TRBV28 and TRBJ2-3, is DVKVTQSSRYLVKRTGEKVFLECVQDMDHENMFWYRQDPGLGLRLIYFSYDVKMKEKGDIPEGYSVSREKKERFSLILESASTNQTSMYLCASSRGLVSVDTQYFGPGTRLTVL.

The chain combines TRBV28 with TRBJ2-3; 7 positions match TRBD2. The V gene end was trimmed by 5 bases and the J gene end by 6 bases; junction bases not matched to a gene: 8. This CDR3 is built from 14 residues. Germline loops: CDR1 MDHEN, CDR2 SYDVKM. CDR3: CASSNDGRYDTQYF. Here the CDR3 DNA reads TGTGCCAGCAGTAACGACGGGAGGTATGATACGCAGTATTTT.

The rearrangement links TRBV5-4 to TRBJ2-1; D gene ambiguous. In germline, CDR1 is SGHNT, CDR2 YYREEE (reference sequence). Trimming shortened V by 3 bases and J by 7 bases, and 11 bases separated the two germline ends. This CDR3 is built from 13 residues. The CDR3 here is CASSYYAANEQFF. In nucleotides, the CDR3 is TGTGCCAGCAGCTACTACGCCGCGAATGAGCAGTTCTTC.

This clone is a singleton in its sample. The V and J genes are TRBV14 and TRBJ2-1; D is ambiguous. V dropped 0 bases and J dropped 2 bases, with 5 bases sitting between them. This CDR3 region has 14 residues. Germline-derived CDR1 and CDR2 are SGHDN and FVKESK. The CDR3 DNA reads as TGTGCCAGCAGCCAAGACCTTACCTACAATGAGCAGTTCTTC. It translates to CASSQDLTYNEQFF.

The chain has TRBV7-8 and TRBJ2-7, with D tentatively TRBD1 (6 bases). Germline V CDR1 and CDR2: SGHVS, FQNEAQ. Trimming removed 1 base at V and 9 bases at J, with 22 bases between. The CDR3 has 16 residues. The CDR3 bases are TGTGCCAGCAGCTTAGGGGCAGGGGTTTCTATAAGAGGGCAGTACTTC. Its translation: CASSLGAGVSIRGQYF.

Concerning this clone: Other DNA sequences in this sample translate to the same CDR3. This chain links TRBV27 with TRBJ2-7; D remains unclear. CDR3 length equals 11 residues. The V end was cut by 5 bases, the J end by 2 bases, with 4 bases between. Germline CDR1 is MNHEY and CDR2 is SMNVEV (reference sequence). The DNA for the CDR3 is TGTGCCAGCAGTAACACCTACGAGCAGTACTTC. It is translated as CASSNTYEQYF.

The chain employs TRBV11-2 and TRBJ2-7; no definite D call. V was cut by 5 bases and J by 5 bases, with 4 bases left in between. The CDR3 loop spans 10 amino acids. Germline V gene sequence: CDR1 SGHAT, CDR2 FQNNGV. The CDR3 protein is CASSNDEQYF. Written as DNA, the CDR3 is TGTGCCAGCAGCAATGACGAGCAGTACTTC.

CDR3 nucleotide sequence: TGTGCCAGCAGCTTTAGTAGCCCTCAAGAGACCCAGTACTTC. This sequence encodes CASSFSSPQETQYF. The chain is built from TRBV7-9 and TRBJ2-5; D call uncertain. Germline CDR1 SEHNR, CDR2 FQNEAQ (reference sequence). The germline V and J ends were trimmed by 3 bases and 2 bases, with 10 bases remaining between them. The CDR3 has 14 residues. The entire variable domain, with the rest obtained from reference TRBV7-9 and TRBJ2-5, is as follows: DTGVSQNPRHKITKRGQNVTFRCDPISEHNRLYWYRQTLGQGPEFLTYFQNEAQLEKSRLLSDRFSAERPKGSFSTLEIQRTEQGDSAMYLCASSFSSPQETQYFGPGTRLLVL.